The 28 T cell receptor beta chains presented below share a single source sample, sequenced in a study of CD8+ T cells in alopecia areata. As for treatment: oral pan-JAK inhibitor, 5-10 mg twice daily. RNA, once extracted, was reverse transcribed into cDNA for use as the sequencing template. Profiling relied on immunoSEQ multiplex PCR, and the TCRdb table lists in-frame clones only, not all of them. The sample contains about 270,000 clones, 60% of which appear only once. This specimen was CD4+ T cells sorted from blood, taken at week 52, from a patient treated with tofacitinib. The receptors come from a human donor with alopecia areata.

CDR3 in DNA: TGTGCCTGGAGTGTAGGGCAGGGTGATGACGAGCAGTACTTC. This codes for CAWSVGQGDDEQYF. The chain carries TRBV30 and TRBJ2-7; tentative D call: TRBD1 (5 bases). Trimming pared 0 bases from V and 5 bases from J, leaving 14 bases between. CDR3 length: 14 amino acids. The germline V gene encodes CDR1 GTSNPN and CDR2 SVGIG (reference sequence).

V is TRBV6-5 and J is TRBJ1-1; weak D call: TRBD1 (6 bases). The V gene lost 6 bases and the J gene lost 5 bases, with 19 bases spanning the gap. This CDR3 has 15 amino acids. Looked up from germline, CDR1 is MNHEY and CDR2 is SVGAGI. The CDR3 here is CASSALGGGRTEAFF. The CDR3 nucleotides are TGTGCCAGCAGCGCCCTCGGAGGGGGGCGGACTGAAGCTTTCTTT.

The chain uses TRBV9 and TRBJ1-1, with D hard to call. The length of the CDR3 is 14 residues. V lost 0 bases to trimming and J lost 6 bases, with 12 bases between them. Germline V gene lookup returns CDR1 SGDLS and CDR2 YYNGEE. The CDR3 DNA follows: TGTGCCAGCAGCGTAGCTCTCAATGGGGCTGAAGCTTTCTTT. This codes for CASSVALNGAEAFF.

This clone turned up a few times. The rearrangement joins TRBV29-1 to TRBJ2-7; 8 positions match TRBD1. The CDR3 runs to 15 residues. Trimming removed 5 bases from V and 0 bases from J; junction bases left unmatched: 9. The V gene's germline CDR1 is SQVTM and CDR2 ANQGSEA. The CDR3 region has the DNA TGCAGCGTTCGAGTGGGACAGGTGAGCTCCTACGAGCAGTACTTC. It specifies CSVRVGQVSSYEQYF.

The chain couples TRBV29-1 to TRBJ2-3; D is ambiguous. This CDR3 is 14 amino acids long. Germline values: CDR1 SQVTM, CDR2 ANQGSEA. V lost 2 bases, J lost 1 base, and 10 bases lay in between. The CDR3 sequence is CSVERAERTDTQYF. CDR3 sequence (DNA): TGCAGCGTTGAAAGGGCGGAACGCACAGATACGCAGTATTTT.

This chain's CDR3 is CASQKNTEAFF. CDR3 nucleotide sequence: TGTGCCAGCCAGAAGAACACTGAAGCTTTCTTT. This rearrangement joins TRBV6-5 to TRBJ1-1, with D hard to call. The CDR3 is 11 amino acids. Germline V lookup: CDR1 MNHEY, CDR2 SVGAGI. V lost 8 bases to trimming and J lost 1 base, with 5 bases between them.

Concerning this clone: The same CDR3 also results from other DNA sequences found in this sample. J is TRBJ1-2 and V is TRBV30; D remains unclear. This CDR3 is built from 13 residues. V lost 0 bases and J lost 5, with 10 bases in between. Germline CDR1 reads GTSNPN; CDR2 reads SVGIG (reference sequence). CDR3 sequence reads: CAWSVRRSYGYTF. The CDR3 coding sequence is TGTGCCTGGAGTGTAAGAAGGTCTTATGGCTACACCTTC.

The CDR3 DNA reads as TGTGCCAGCAGCGTTAGACTCGGGGGCACAGATACGCAGTATTTT. Protein sequence: CASSVRLGGTDTQYF. The V call is TRBV9, the J call TRBJ2-3; D might be TRBD2 (5 bases). Germline V CDR1 and CDR2: SGDLS, YYNGEE. The germline V and J ends were trimmed by 2 bases and 1 base, with 11 bases remaining between them. CDR3 length: 15 amino acids.

This sequence joins TRBV2 and TRBJ2-2, with D possibly being TRBD2 (6 bases). The CDR3 spans 16 residues. Germline CDR1 and CDR2: SNHLY and FYNNEI. V was shortened by 4 bases and J by 1 base, with 13 bases between the two germline ends. The CDR3 region has the DNA TGTGCCAGCAGTGGGTTACGACTAGAGAACACCGGGGAGCTGTTTTTT. Translation: CASSGLRLENTGELFF.

The chain employs TRBV29-1 and TRBJ2-5; 8 bases line up with TRBD1. The CDR3 is 14 residues long. The germline gives CDR1 SQVTM, CDR2 ANQGSEA. V dropped 3 bases and J dropped 5; count of bases not matched to a gene: 8. The CDR3 is CSVDGLRGRETQYF. CDR3 sequence (DNA): TGCAGCGTTGATGGGCTCAGGGGGCGCGAGACCCAGTACTTC.

A word on this clone: This sample includes further DNA sequences coding for the same CDR3. This sequence joins TRBV30 and TRBJ1-2; TRBD1 matches 10 bases. Trimming removed 3 bases from V and 8 bases from J; junction bases left unmatched: 9. This CDR3 has 14 amino acids. CDR1 and CDR2 (germline): GTSNPN, SVGIG (reference sequence). CDR3 sequence: CAWSRDRGLRGYTF. CDR3 bases: TGTGCCTGGAGCCGGGACAGGGGCCTTCGGGGCTACACCTTC.

This chain connects TRBV29-1 to TRBJ1-1; D is unresolved. V was clipped by 4 bases and J by 1 base, with 10 bases between them. Germline V gene data show CDR1 as SQVTM and CDR2 as ANQGSEA. The CDR3 is made up of 13 amino acids. CDR3 protein: CSVARGANTEAFF. The CDR3 coding sequence is TGCAGCGTTGCGCGGGGAGCGAACACTGAAGCTTTCTTT. The whole variable domain, remainder taken from reference TRBV29-1 and TRBJ1-1, is SAVISQKPSRDICQRGTSLTIQCQVDSQVTMMFWYRQQPGQSLTLIATANQGSEATYESGFVIDKFPISRPNLTFSTLTVSNMSPEDSSIYLCSVARGANTEAFFGQGTRLTVV.

This clone appeared a few times. This sequence joins TRBV19 and TRBJ2-2, with D unclear. Trimming removed 6 bases at V and 1 base at J, with 6 bases between. The CDR3 has 13 residues. CDR1 is LNHDA and CDR2 is SQIVND in the germline V gene (reference sequence). CDR3 sequence: CASRGWNTGELFF. The DNA for the CDR3 is TGTGCCAGTAGGGGCTGGAACACCGGGGAGCTGTTTTTT.

Concerning this clone itself: This sample includes further DNA sequences coding for the same CDR3. V gene TRBV29-1 combines with J gene TRBJ2-3; D may correspond to TRBD1 or TRBD2 (5 bases each). The CDR3 length is 12 residues. The V end was cut by 3 bases, the J end by 4 bases, with 8 bases between. Germline V gene sequence: CDR1 SQVTM, CDR2 ANQGSEA. CDR3 nucleotide sequence: TGCAGCGTTGAGAGGGGCGCAGATACGCAGTATTTT. The encoded protein is CSVERGADTQYF.

The V gene is TRBV12-5, the J gene TRBJ2-4, with 13 bases aligning to TRBD2. V lost 5 bases and J lost 5; bases outside the gene matches: 9. The CDR3 length is 17 residues. CDR1 is LGHNT, CDR2 FRNRAP, per germline. CDR3 sequence reads: CASGLILAGGLENIQYF. DNA for the CDR3: TGTGCTAGTGGTCTGATACTAGCGGGGGGGCTCGAAAACATTCAGTACTTC.

This clone was seen a handful of times. The V call is TRBV29-1, the J call TRBJ2-5; perhaps TRBD1 as D (6 bases). Germline CDR1 is SQVTM and CDR2 is ANQGSEA. This CDR3 contains 13 residues. The V end was cut by 7 bases, the J end by 4 bases, with 16 bases between. CDR3 sequence reads: CSATRVRGETQYF. Here the CDR3 DNA reads TGCAGCGCCACAAGGGTCAGGGGAGAGACCCAGTACTTC. Full variable domain (rest looked up from reference TRBV29-1 and TRBJ2-5): SAVISQKPSRDICQRGTSLTIQCQVDSQVTMMFWYRQQPGQSLTLIATANQGSEATYESGFVIDKFPISRPNLTFSTLTVSNMSPEDSSIYLCSATRVRGETQYFGPGTRLLVL.

Comment on this clone: The same CDR3 is also encoded by other DNA sequences in this sample. V gene TRBV2 combines with J gene TRBJ1-1; D uncertain. The ends were cut back, 6 bases at V and 1 base at J, with 6 bases in the middle. The germline V gene encodes CDR1 SNHLY and CDR2 FYNNEI. CDR3 length: 12 residues. CDR3 protein: CASRPGNTEAFF. CDR3 DNA: TGTGCCAGCAGGCCGGGGAACACTGAAGCTTTCTTT.

In its sample, this clone was seen a few times. V gene TRBV6-5 combines with J gene TRBJ2-5; tentative D call: TRBD2 (6 bases). This CDR3 region has 13 residues. V was trimmed by 5 bases and J by 7 bases, leaving 14 bases between them. The germline V gene encodes CDR1 MNHEY and CDR2 SVGAGI. The CDR3 sequence is CASSEPRDRTQYF. DNA for the CDR3: TGTGCCAGCAGTGAACCGCGGGATCGGACCCAGTACTTC.

This clone was found a few times. V gene TRBV5-1 combines with J gene TRBJ2-1, with 10 bases identical to TRBD1. The CDR3 is 13 residues long. V dropped 4 bases and J dropped 9; count of bases not matched to a gene: 4. The germline V gene encodes CDR1 SGHRS and CDR2 YFSETQ. The CDR3: CASSRGQGSEQFF. CDR3 nucleotide sequence: TGCGCCAGCAGCAGGGGACAGGGGTCTGAGCAGTTCTTC.

The chain joins TRBV30 to TRBJ1-5; D is uncertain. In germline, CDR1 is GTSNPN, CDR2 SVGIG (reference sequence). Trimming stripped 3 bases from V and 3 bases from J, with 9 bases between. CDR3 length: 13 residues. CDR3 nucleotide sequence: TGTGCCTGGAGGGACGGCTACAATCAGCCCCAGCATTTT. It codes for CAWRDGYNQPQHF.

V gene TRBV6-5 combines with J gene TRBJ1-2; 7 nucleotides line up with TRBD1. Germline-derived CDR1 and CDR2 are MNHEY and SVGAGI. The CDR3 consists of 14 residues. The V segment lost 6 bases and the J segment 4 bases; nucleotides outside the gene matches: 8. As DNA, the CDR3 is TGTGCCAGCAGATCTCGACAGGGAACCTATGGCTACACCTTC. Translated: CASRSRQGTYGYTF.

V and J are TRBV29-1 and TRBJ2-7; TRBD1 aligns across 8 bases. The CDR3 is 12 amino acids. The germline CDR1 and CDR2 sequences are SQVTM and ANQGSEA. Trimming removed 6 bases from V and 3 bases from J; junction bases left unmatched: 4. The DNA for the CDR3 is TGCAGCGTCACACAGGGGGTCTACGAGCAGTACTTC. This gives the protein CSVTQGVYEQYF.

The chain uses TRBV4-1 and TRBJ2-3; D is possibly TRBD2 (6 bases). The CDR3 is 13 residues long. Germline CDR1 is MGHRA and CDR2 is YSYEKL. Trimming removed 0 bases from V and 11 bases from J, with 12 bases in between. CDR3 nucleotides: TGCGCCAGCAGCCAAGATCGGGGGAGAGAGCAGTATTTT. Its translation: CASSQDRGREQYF.

Here the CDR3 DNA reads TGTGCCAGCAGCACCGGACAGGGAAAGATTTCACCCCTCCACTTT. Its protein is CASSTGQGKISPLHF. V is TRBV5-6 and J is TRBJ1-6; 8 positions match TRBD1. The germline gives CDR1 SGHDT, CDR2 YYEEEE. This CDR3 is built from 15 residues. Trimming removed 4 bases from V and 9 bases from J; junction bases left unmatched: 9.

This clone was recorded a few times. One end of the junction is discordant with germline, which a read error may explain. V usage is TRBV5-4 and J usage is TRBJ2-1; TRBD1 or TRBD2 may be the D gene (6 bases each). Per the germline V gene, CDR1 is SGHNT and CDR2 is YYREEE (reference sequence). The CDR3 has 16 amino acids. In DNA form, the CDR3 reads TGCGCCAGCAGCGACCTTCCGGGGGACACGTACAATGAGCAGTTCTTC. This sequence encodes CASSDLPGDTYNEQFF.

The chain carries TRBV9 and TRBJ2-1; D not resolved. The V gene's germline CDR1 is SGDLS and CDR2 YYNGEE. Trimming removed 0 bases from V and 1 base from J, with 11 bases in between. The CDR3 has 16 residues. DNA for the CDR3: TGTGCCAGCAGCGTAGCCGACCCAATTTCCTACAATGAGCAGTTCTTC. Protein sequence: CASSVADPISYNEQFF.

Note on this clone: The sample holds other DNA sequences that translate to the same CDR3. V is TRBV30 and J is TRBJ1-5; D gene uncertain. CDR3 length: 13 amino acids. Trimming pared 0 bases from V and 4 bases from J, leaving 7 bases between. Germline V gene data show CDR1 as GTSNPN and CDR2 as SVGIG (reference sequence). The CDR3 protein is CAWSVVGNQPQHF. DNA of the CDR3: TGTGCCTGGAGTGTAGTGGGGAATCAGCCCCAGCATTTT.

This sequence joins TRBV10-3 and TRBJ2-1, with TRBD2 identical over 9 bases. Germline trimming cut 6 bases from V and 8 bases from J; bases unmatched to any gene: 8. The CDR3 consists of 14 residues. Germline lookup yields CDR1 ENHRY and CDR2 SYGVKD. CDR3 in DNA: TGTGCCATCAGGGGAGCCTTAGCGGGGGATGAGCAGTTCTTC. Translating gives CAIRGALAGDEQFF.